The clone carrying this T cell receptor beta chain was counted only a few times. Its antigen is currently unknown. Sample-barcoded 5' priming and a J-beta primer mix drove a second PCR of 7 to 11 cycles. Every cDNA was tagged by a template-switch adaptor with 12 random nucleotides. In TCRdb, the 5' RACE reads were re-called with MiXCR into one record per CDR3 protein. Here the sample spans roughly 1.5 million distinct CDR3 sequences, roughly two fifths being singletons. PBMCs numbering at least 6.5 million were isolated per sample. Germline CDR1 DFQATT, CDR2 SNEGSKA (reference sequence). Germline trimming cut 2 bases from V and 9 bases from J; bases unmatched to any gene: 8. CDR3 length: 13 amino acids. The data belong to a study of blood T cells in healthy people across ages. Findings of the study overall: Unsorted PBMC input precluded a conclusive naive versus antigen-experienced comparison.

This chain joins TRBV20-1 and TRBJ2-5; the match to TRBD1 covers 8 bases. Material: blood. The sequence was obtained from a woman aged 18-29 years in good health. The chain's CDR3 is CSARSGQGWPQYF. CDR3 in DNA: TGCAGTGCTAGAAGTGGACAGGGCTGGCCCCAGTACTTC.